One sample yielded the 10 T cell receptor beta chains listed below, sequenced in a study of OX40 agonist ivuxolimab in advanced cancers. The assay was immunoSEQ multiplex PCR, and TCRdb's table has in-frame clones only and misses some. The sample yields around 46,000 clones, approximately 88% seen once. Sample: CD4+ or CD8+ T cells sorted from blood, taken in a trial of the OX40 agonist ivuxolimab. These receptors all come from an adult with an advanced solid tumor such as melanoma, head and neck, liver or kidney cancer.

The V call is TRBV6-5, the J call TRBJ1-3; tentatively, D is TRBD1 (6 bases). Trimming stripped 5 bases from V and 4 bases from J, with 12 bases between. The CDR3 is 14 amino acids. CDR1 MNHEY and CDR2 SVGAGI come from the germline V gene. CDR3 residues: CASSPTGRGNTIYF. In nucleotides, the CDR3 is TGTGCCAGCAGTCCCACAGGGAGAGGAAACACCATATATTTT.

This chain links TRBV2 with TRBJ1-2; perhaps TRBD1 as D (6 bases). The CDR3 spans 14 residues. V gave up 0 bases and J gave up 2 bases, with 7 bases separating them. Germline values: CDR1 SNHLY, CDR2 FYNNEI. In nucleotides, the CDR3 is TGTGCCAGCAGTGAAGCAACAGGGAACTATGGCTACACCTTC. It yields the protein CASSEATGNYGYTF. Full variable domain (remainder filled in from reference TRBV2 and TRBJ1-2): EPEVTQTPSHQVTQMGQEVILRCVPISNHLYFYWYRQILGQKVEFLVSFYNNEISEKSEIFDDQFSVERPDGSNFTLKIRSTKLEDSAMYFCASSEATGNYGYTFGSGTRLTVV.

J is TRBJ1-2 and V is TRBV19, with D perhaps TRBD1 (5 bases). Germline V lookup: CDR1 LNHDA, CDR2 SQIVND (reference sequence). V lost 6 bases to trimming and J lost 5 bases, with 16 bases between them. The CDR3 loop spans 14 amino acids. The CDR3 sequence: CASRMDIGFYGYTF. The DNA for the CDR3 is TGTGCCAGTAGGATGGACATCGGCTTTTATGGCTACACCTTC.

The V and J genes are TRBV6-5 and TRBJ2-7, with 10 bases identical to TRBD2. CDR3 length: 15 amino acids. With 7 bases clipped from V and 2 bases from J, the junction kept 8 bases outside the gene matches. The germline CDR1 and CDR2 sequences are MNHEY and SVGAGI. CDR3 bases: TGTGCCAGCACCCCCGGACTAGCGGCGACCTACGAGCAGTACTTC. This gives the protein CASTPGLAATYEQYF.

This CDR3 reads CASSFSGLGSPLHF. As DNA, the CDR3 is TGTGCCAGCAGCTTTTCAGGGTTGGGTTCACCCCTCCACTTT. The rearrangement links TRBV5-6 to TRBJ1-6, with D possibly TRBD1 on 5 matching bases. With 2 bases removed from V and 9 bases from J, the gap between germline ends came to 12 bases. The CDR3 length is 14 residues. Germline V gives CDR1 SGHDT, CDR2 YYEEEE.

The chain uses TRBV7-3 and TRBJ2-7; TRBD2 aligns across 7 bases. This CDR3 region has 14 residues. V shed 4 bases and J 0 bases; nucleotides not matched to a gene: 3. Germline V gene sequence: CDR1 SGHTA, CDR2 FQGTGA. The CDR3 DNA follows: TGTGCCAGCAGCTCCACGGGGGGCTCCTACGAGCAGTACTTC. It specifies CASSSTGGSYEQYF.

The chain couples TRBV28 to TRBJ1-1; possible D gene TRBD1, 6 bases. The V gene lost 5 bases and the J gene lost 1 base, with 14 bases spanning the gap. The germline V gene encodes CDR1 MDHEN and CDR2 SYDVKM. This CDR3 has 15 residues. The CDR3 here is CASSLHRTENTEAFF. CDR3 DNA sequence: TGTGCCAGCAGTCTCCATCGGACAGAGAACACTGAAGCTTTCTTT.

This chain connects TRBV29-1 to TRBJ2-1, with TRBD2 identical over 7 bases. The CDR3 is 12 amino acids. Per germline, CDR1 SQVTM and CDR2 ANQGSEA. The ends lost 4 bases at V and 8 bases at J; junction bases unmatched: 5. CDR3: CSVVAGAHEQFF. Here the CDR3 DNA reads TGCAGCGTTGTCGCGGGAGCCCATGAGCAGTTCTTC.

In this sample, this clone turned up once. The gene calls are TRBV7-2 and TRBJ2-2; a possible D gene is TRBD1 (6 bases). Germline loops: CDR1 SGHTA, CDR2 FQGNSA. The CDR3 has 14 residues. V was shortened by 4 bases and J by 6 bases, with 12 bases between the two germline ends. The CDR3 DNA is TGTGCCAGCAGCTACAACAGGGTGTCCGGGGAGCTGTTTTTT. Its translation is CASSYNRVSGELFF.

The V and J genes are TRBV4-3 and TRBJ2-7; D might be TRBD1 (5 bases). The CDR3 contains 14 residues. Looked up from germline, CDR1 is LGHNA and CDR2 is YSLEER. Trimming removed 3 bases at V and 2 bases at J, with 11 bases between. The CDR3 nucleotides read TGCGCCAGCAGCCAGGGGCAGACCGCCTACGAGCAGTACTTC. Protein: CASSQGQTAYEQYF.